This T cell receptor beta chain appears in the sequencing data of a study of blood T cells in healthy people across ages. General study results and limits: Aged donors had fewer naive CD4+ cells and lower diversity than long-lived donors.

As for this clonotype: Its target is not known.

Using a J-beta primer mix together with a sample-barcoded 5' primer, a second PCR was run for roughly 7 to 12 cycles. TCRdb re-called the 5' RACE reads with MiXCR, one entry per CDR3 protein. The table lists some 1.6 million distinct CDR3 sequences, around 35% of them singletons. There are 14 residues in the CDR3. Germline loops: CDR1 SGHTA, CDR2 FQGNSA. V was clipped by 0 bases and J by 5 bases, with 9 bases between them. The J gene is TRBJ2-3, the V gene TRBV7-2; perhaps D is TRBD1 or TRBD2 (5 bases each). What was sequenced was blood. The TCR comes from a woman younger than 45 in good health. CDR3 bases: TGTGCCAGCAGCTTAGCGAGGGGTGAAGATACGCAGTATTTT. Its protein is CASSLARGEDTQYF.